Listed here are 5 T cell receptor beta chains from one sample, sequenced in a study of cytotoxic CD8 clonotypes in ibrutinib-treated CLL. Sequencing used immunoSEQ multiplex PCR; TCRdb keeps in-frame clones, though not all of them. The sample contains about 160,000 clones, approximately 77% of which appear only once. The input for sequencing was PBMCs, taken after 12 months of ibrutinib treatment. The origin of the receptors is a human donor with chronic lymphocytic leukemia.

The rearrangement uses TRBV9 and TRBJ1-6; D ambiguous. In germline, CDR1 is SGDLS, CDR2 YYNGEE. The CDR3 is 13 residues long. V was trimmed by 0 bases and J by 8 bases, leaving 6 bases between them. CDR3 sequence reads: CASSVVGDSPLHF. The DNA of the CDR3 is TGTGCCAGCAGCGTAGTCGGGGATTCACCCCTCCACTTT.

This clone has a handful of counts. This chain joins TRBV7-6 and TRBJ2-5; weak D call: TRBD2 (5 bases). CDR1 is SGHVS, CDR2 FNYEAQ, per germline. The CDR3 extends over 14 amino acids. V shed 1 base and J shed 7 bases, with 13 bases lying between them. The CDR3 nucleotides read TGTGCCAGCAGCTTAGAGGAAAATCGGGGGACCCAGTACTTC. Protein sequence: CASSLEENRGTQYF. The whole variable domain, filled in from reference TRBV7-6 and TRBJ2-5, reads GAGVSQSPRYKVTKRGQDVALRCDPISGHVSLYWYRQALGQGPEFLTYFNYEAQQDKSGLPNDRFSAERPEGSISTLTIQRTEQRDSAMYRCASSLEENRGTQYFGPGTRLLVL.

There are a few counts of this clone. The chain employs TRBV15 and TRBJ2-7, with unresolved D. With 0 bases removed from V and 4 bases from J, the gap between germline ends came to 7 bases. The length of the CDR3 is 13 residues. Looked up from germline, CDR1 is LNHNV and CDR2 is YYDKDF (reference sequence). The CDR3 loop reads CATSRDWAYEQYF. CDR3 in DNA: TGTGCCACCAGCAGAGATTGGGCATACGAGCAGTACTTC.

J is TRBJ1-1 and V is TRBV18; TRBD1 matches 10 bases. The J segment lost 7 bases and the V segment lost 5 bases, leaving 16 bases of the junction unmatched. CDR1 is KGHSH and CDR2 is LQKENI in the germline V gene. The CDR3 runs to 17 residues. Here the CDR3 reads CASSSRTGGPATLEAFF. Here the CDR3 DNA reads TGTGCCAGCTCATCTCGGACAGGGGGACCCGCGACGCTTGAAGCTTTCTTT.

This clone was counted only a few times. This chain joins TRBV5-1 and TRBJ1-5; perhaps TRBD1 as D (6 bases). This CDR3 region has 14 residues. Germline assignment: CDR1 SGHRS and CDR2 YFSETQ. Trimming removed 0 bases at V and 5 bases at J, with 9 bases between. The CDR3 region is CASSLAPGDQPQHF. The CDR3, as DNA: TGCGCCAGCAGCTTGGCTCCAGGGGATCAGCCCCAGCATTTT.